The 25 T cell receptor beta chains presented below share a single source sample, sequenced in a study of cytomegalovirus exposure and HLA in healthy donors. 13 Jbeta primers and 60 Vbeta primers were used for the PCR. Repertoires were generated with immunoSEQ multiplex PCR, while TCRdb's copy carries only in-frame clones and drops some. The sample has around 100,000 clones; around three quarters are singletons. Sequencing used PBMCs. Every receptor here comes from a woman aged 18 to 35 in good health and CMV-seropositive.

The chain recombines TRBV6-4 with TRBJ2-7; D is undetermined. The germline V gene encodes CDR1 MRHNA and CDR2 SNTAGT. CDR3 length: 10 residues. V lost 9 bases and J 4 bases, leaving 7 bases between the germline ends. The CDR3 loop reads CARHVYEQYF. The CDR3 DNA sequence: TGTGCCAGACACGTTTACGAGCAGTACTTC.

This chain links TRBV6-5 with TRBJ2-3; D is unresolved. The V and J ends lost 2 bases and 6 bases respectively, with 9 bases between them. The CDR3 runs 13 residues. CDR1 and CDR2 from the germline V gene are MNHEY and SVGAGI. As DNA, the CDR3 is TGTGCCAGCAGTTACGGCCCAACGGATACGCAGTATTTT. Translating it yields CASSYGPTDTQYF.

The chain combines TRBV15 with TRBJ2-5; a weak D match, TRBD1 (5 bases). Trimming shortened V by 2 bases and J by 2 bases, and 6 bases separated the two germline ends. Germline-derived CDR1 and CDR2 are LNHNV and YYDKDF (reference sequence). This CDR3 is built from 13 residues. DNA for the CDR3: TGTGCCACCAGCAGACAGGGTCAAGAGACCCAGTACTTC. This encodes CATSRQGQETQYF.

The chain couples TRBV19 to TRBJ2-7; D not certain. Deletions cut 7 bases from V and 2 bases from J, with 9 bases between. Looked up from germline, CDR1 is LNHDA and CDR2 is SQIVND (reference sequence). The CDR3 sequence is 12 residues long. The CDR3 nucleotides read TGTGCCAGTACTGGGCCAGCCTACGAGCAGTACTTC. Amino acid sequence: CASTGPAYEQYF.

The V call is TRBV7-2, the J call TRBJ1-1, with a tentative D call TRBD1 (6 bases). The germline V and J ends were trimmed by 1 base and 6 bases, with 9 bases remaining between them. Germline-derived CDR1 and CDR2 are SGHTA and FQGNSA. This CDR3 contains 13 residues. CDR3 sequence (DNA): TGTGCCAGCAGCTTAGTAGGGGGGGCTGAAGCTTTCTTT. Translation: CASSLVGGAEAFF. The full variable domain, with the rest looked up from reference TRBV7-2 and TRBJ1-1, is GAGVSQSPSNKVTEKGKDVELRCDPISGHTALYWYRQSLGQGLEFLIYFQGNSAPDKSGLPSDRFSAERTGGSVSTLTIQRTQQEDSAVYLCASSLVGGAEAFFGQGTRLTVV.

This clone has a handful of counts. The genes are TRBV6-5 and TRBJ1-2; 7 positions agree with TRBD1. The V segment lost 5 bases and the J segment 8 bases; nucleotides outside the gene matches: 8. The CDR3 runs 13 residues. Germline V gene data show CDR1 as MNHEY and CDR2 as SVGAGI. The CDR3 nucleotides read TGTGCCAGCAGTAAACAGGGGTTAGAGGGCTACACCTTC. Its translation: CASSKQGLEGYTF.

The chain carries TRBV7-9 and TRBJ2-7, with D uncertain. Trimming stripped 5 bases from V and 5 bases from J, with 10 bases between. The CDR3 runs to 12 residues. Germline-derived CDR1 and CDR2 are SEHNR and FQNEAQ (reference sequence). The CDR3 spells CASSLPLDEQYF. The CDR3 DNA follows: TGTGCCAGCAGCCTCCCTTTAGACGAGCAGTACTTC.

This clone has only a few counts. Other DNA sequences in the same sample also yield this CDR3. V is TRBV5-1 and J is TRBJ2-1; TRBD2 agrees at 10 bases. Germline V gene sequence: CDR1 SGHRS, CDR2 YFSETQ. The CDR3 sequence is 15 residues long. J lost 2 bases, V lost 3 bases, and 2 bases had no gene match. The CDR3 loop reads CASSSGLAAYNEQFF. Written as DNA, the CDR3 is TGCGCCAGCAGCTCAGGACTAGCGGCCTACAATGAGCAGTTCTTC.

The chain joins TRBV6-5 to TRBJ2-1; TRBD2 matches 7 bases. The CDR3 runs to 15 residues. The ends lost 7 bases at V and 6 bases at J; junction bases unmatched: 12. Germline CDR1 reads MNHEY; CDR2 reads SVGAGI. Written as DNA, the CDR3 is TGTGCCAGCAACCCACTACGGGGGGACGGCAATGAGCAGTTCTTC. Translating gives CASNPLRGDGNEQFF.

This clone was seen a few times. This chain joins TRBV6-1 and TRBJ2-7; 9 bases match TRBD2. V shed 6 bases, J shed 5 bases, and the junction held 11 bases outside the gene matches. Germline CDR1 MNHNS, CDR2 SASEGT. This CDR3 is built from 15 residues. The CDR3 coding sequence is TGTGCCAGCAGGCTTGGGGCGGGAGGGCCACACGAGCAGTACTTC. Residues: CASRLGAGGPHEQYF.

The V call is TRBV10-1, the J call TRBJ2-7; 8 bases align to TRBD1. CDR3 length: 17 residues. Germline trimming cut 5 bases from V and 2 bases from J; bases unmatched to any gene: 14. Germline values: CDR1 WNHNN, CDR2 SYGVQD (reference sequence). The CDR3, as DNA: TGCGCCAGCAGTTCAGGGGGCGCCGGGTCTGGCGCCTACGAGCAGTACTTC. It is translated as CASSSGGAGSGAYEQYF.

There are a few counts of this clone. The chain couples TRBV6-1 to TRBJ1-4; 9 bases fit TRBD1. V was pared by 3 bases and J by 3 bases, with 2 bases of the junction left unmatched. This CDR3 is built from 15 residues. CDR1 MNHNS and CDR2 SASEGT come from the germline V gene. For the CDR3, the DNA is TGTGCCAGCAGTGACAGGACAGGGGCTAATGAAAAACTGTTTTTT. Protein sequence: CASSDRTGANEKLFF.

The chain links TRBV19 to TRBJ2-3; 9 nucleotides match TRBD1. CDR1 is LNHDA and CDR2 is SQIVND in the germline V gene (reference sequence). The CDR3 spans 16 residues. V shed 6 bases and J 4 bases; nucleotides not matched to a gene: 11. CDR3: CASSPWGQGSPDTQYF. The CDR3 DNA reads as TGTGCCAGTAGCCCCTGGGGACAGGGAAGCCCAGATACGCAGTATTTT. Supplemented by reference TRBV19 and TRBJ2-3, the full variable domain reads DGGITQSPKYLFRKEGQNVTLSCEQNLNHDAMYWYRQDPGQGLRLIYYSQIVNDFQKGDIAEGYSVSREKKESFPLTVTSAQKNPTAFYLCASSPWGQGSPDTQYFGPGTRLTVL.

This rearrangement joins TRBV20-1 to TRBJ2-3; 9 nucleotides align to TRBD2. The CDR3 sequence is 11 residues long. The germline CDR1 and CDR2 sequences are DFQATT and SNEGSKA (reference sequence). As DNA, the CDR3 is TGCAGCCAGCGGGAGGTAGATACGCAGTATTTT. As protein: CSQREVDTQYF.

V is TRBV7-3 and J is TRBJ2-7; the D gene is possibly TRBD1 (5 bases). Trimming shortened V by 2 bases and J by 6 bases, and 11 bases separated the two germline ends. Germline CDR1 SGHTA, CDR2 FQGTGA. The CDR3 is 13 amino acids. The CDR3 is CASSLDSLGEQYF. CDR3 nucleotide sequence: TGTGCCAGCAGCTTAGACAGCTTGGGCGAGCAGTACTTC.

The chain employs TRBV7-2 and TRBJ2-5; TRBD2 aligns across 7 bases. Per the germline V gene, CDR1 is SGHTA and CDR2 is FQGNSA. CDR3 size: 16 residues. J lost 5 bases, V lost 1 base, and 10 bases had no gene match. The CDR3 DNA is TGTGCCAGCAGCTTAGGCTGGGCGGGAGCGGGGGAGACCCAGTACTTC. Protein: CASSLGWAGAGETQYF.

The genes are TRBV7-9 and TRBJ2-2, with TRBD2 matching over 10 bases. The CDR3 sequence is 19 residues long. Germline trimming cut 0 bases from V and 2 bases from J; bases unmatched to any gene: 9. Germline CDR1 reads SEHNR; CDR2 reads FQNEAQ (reference sequence). CDR3 bases: TGTGCCAGCAGCTTAGCGCGGTTAGCGGGAGGCCCAAACACCGGGGAGCTGTTTTTT. It is translated as CASSLARLAGGPNTGELFF.

This clone was seen only a few times. This chain links TRBV27 with TRBJ2-3; 9 positions match TRBD2. Germline V gene sequence: CDR1 MNHEY, CDR2 SMNVEV (reference sequence). This CDR3 region has 17 residues. After removal of 2 bases from V and 0 bases from J, the junction contained 6 bases not matched to a gene. The CDR3 reads CASSLIPTSGSTDTQYF. Written as DNA, the CDR3 is TGTGCCAGCAGTTTAATCCCGACTAGCGGTAGCACAGATACGCAGTATTTT.

The table lists this clone with a few counts. Germline and junction disagree at one end, which may indicate a read error. This CDR3 is also generated by other DNA sequences in the sample. V usage is TRBV9 and J usage is TRBJ2-3; 10 bases agree with TRBD2. Per the germline V gene, CDR1 is SGDLS and CDR2 is YYNGEE. This CDR3 is 16 amino acids long. The CDR3 region is CASSVGPSGSTDTQYF. The DNA of the CDR3 is TGTGCCAGCAGCGTAGGCCCTAGCGGGAGCACGGATACGCAGTATTTT. The variable domain in full, with the rest retrieved from reference TRBV9 and TRBJ2-3, is DSGVTQTPKHLITATGQRVTLRCSPRSGDLSVYWYQQSLDQGLQFLIQYYNGEERAKGNILERFSAQQFPDLHSELNLSSLELGDSALYFCASSVGPSGSTDTQYFGPGTRLTVL.

V usage is TRBV7-8 and J usage is TRBJ2-7, with 7 bases matching TRBD1. Unmatched junction bases numbered 13, after V lost 4 bases and J lost 7 bases. This CDR3 is built from 15 residues. In germline, CDR1 is SGHVS, CDR2 FQNEAQ. The CDR3 loop is CASSSQTQGRWEQYF. The CDR3 nucleotides are TGTGCCAGCAGCTCCCAGACACAGGGGCGATGGGAGCAGTACTTC.

The chain employs TRBV10-1 and TRBJ2-1; 7 bases agree with TRBD2. Germline V gene lookup returns CDR1 WNHNN and CDR2 SYGVQD (reference sequence). CDR3 length: 14 residues. V dropped 5 bases and J dropped 3; count of bases not matched to a gene: 4. In nucleotides, the CDR3 is TGCGCCAGCAGTAGCGGGACCAACTACAATGAGCAGTTCTTC. It codes for CASSSGTNYNEQFF.

The chain employs TRBV27 and TRBJ2-1; 12 bases map to TRBD2. The CDR3 has 16 residues. Germline assignment: CDR1 MNHEY and CDR2 SMNVEV (reference sequence). The V and J ends lost 6 bases and 3 bases, in that order; junction bases with no gene match: 6. In nucleotides, the CDR3 is TGTGCCAGCAGCTCCGGGACTAGCGGGTTCTACAATGAGCAGTTCTTC. The encoded protein is CASSSGTSGFYNEQFF.

The V and J genes are TRBV28 and TRBJ1-1; D is ambiguous. The CDR3 contains 13 residues. Trimming cost V 7 bases and J 8 bases, with 17 bases left between them. CDR1 MDHEN and CDR2 SYDVKM come from the germline V gene. The CDR3 nucleotides read TGTGCCAGCACCCCCGCCCGACTCCGCGAAGCTTTCTTT. This codes for CASTPARLREAFF.

J is TRBJ2-1 and V is TRBV2; 11 nucleotides match TRBD2. The CDR3 runs to 15 residues. CDR1 and CDR2 from the germline V gene are SNHLY and FYNNEI. After removal of 7 bases from V and 8 bases from J, the junction contained 10 bases not matched to a gene. CDR3 DNA sequence: TGTGCCAGCAAACCAACTAGCGGGGGCTTCGATGAGCAGTTCTTC. Translation: CASKPTSGGFDEQFF.

V is TRBV5-4 and J is TRBJ1-3; no clear D. This CDR3 has 16 amino acids. The germline V and J ends were trimmed by 0 bases and 0 bases, with 10 bases remaining between them. Per germline, CDR1 SGHNT and CDR2 YYREEE (reference sequence). CDR3 sequence (DNA): TGTGCCAGCAGCTTGGACAGTTCCCCCTCTGGAAACACCATATATTTT. Protein product: CASSLDSSPSGNTIYF.